Listed here are 23 T cell receptor beta chains from one sample, sequenced in a study of regulatory T cells in long-lasting Graves disease. The sample's time point: newly diagnosed GD, antithyroid drugs for less than 3 months. PBMC-derived RNA was used for the TCR library. Arm-PCR of CDR3 regions with iRepertoire HTBI primers generated TCR beta libraries. TCRdb processed the multiplex PCR reads anew with MiXCR; each CDR3 protein has one entry. This table holds a few hundred thousand distinct CDR3 sequences, 15% to 20% found once. These same records also appear under a second study, on T cells in Graves' hyperthyroidism and ophthalmopathy.

The sequencing here drew on peripheral blood mononuclear cells (PBMCs), taken at new diagnosis, from a patient treated with antithyroid drugs. These receptors all stem from a woman aged 25 to 39 with Graves disease.

Note on this clonotype: A far larger clone is one base from this, pointing to a likely read error. The chain joins TRBV7-2 to TRBJ2-7; D is perhaps TRBD2 (6 bases). This CDR3 is built from 16 residues. Trimming removed 6 bases from V and 4 bases from J, with 22 bases in between. Germline V gene data show CDR1 as SGHTA and CDR2 as FQGNSA. The CDR3 here is CASSPYGETGGYEQYF. Here the CDR3 DNA reads TGTGCCAGCAGTCCCTACGGGGAAACCGGGGGTTACGAGCAGTACTTC.

This clonotype came up many times. The V and J genes are TRBV12-3 or TRBV12-4 and TRBJ2-7, with D possibly TRBD2 on 7 matching bases. The CDR3 is made up of 14 amino acids. The germline V and J ends were trimmed by 3 bases and 6 bases, with 15 bases remaining between them. The CDR3 spells CASSFGVGGREQYF. DNA for the CDR3: TGTGCCAGCAGTTTTGGGGTCGGGGGGCGCGAGCAGTACTTC.

A note on this clonotype: This may be a read error: a much more frequent sequence differs by one nucleotide. The chain uses TRBV6-2 or TRBV6-3 and TRBJ2-3, with TRBD2 matching over 13 bases. Germline V gene lookup returns CDR1 MNHEY and CDR2 SVGEGT. The CDR3 length is 14 residues. The J segment lost 9 bases and the V segment lost 6 bases, leaving 6 bases of the junction unmatched. The CDR3 DNA reads TGTGCCAGCAGAGTGGGACTAGCGGGGTTGACGCAGTATTTT. Protein sequence: CASRVGLAGLTQYF.

The sample holds many counts of this clonotype. The DNA for the CDR3 is TGTGCCAGCAGCTTAGCCCGGACAAGTGAAAAACTGTTTTTT. Translated, it gives CASSLARTSEKLFF. This sequence joins TRBV7-2 and TRBJ1-4; D is perhaps TRBD1 (5 bases). The CDR3 loop spans 14 amino acids. Germline CDR1 is SGHTA and CDR2 is FQGNSA. Trimming took off 0 bases at V and 7 bases at J, with 9 bases between the two ends.

This clonotype was counted many times. The V gene is TRBV7-6, the J gene TRBJ2-1; 9 positions match TRBD1. The CDR3 sequence is 15 residues long. Germline V gene sequence: CDR1 SGHVS, CDR2 FNYEAQ. The J segment lost 6 bases and the V segment lost 3 bases, leaving 6 bases of the junction unmatched. The CDR3 region has the DNA TGTGCCAGCAGCTTGGGACAGGGTTTTGTCAATGAGCAGTTCTTC. Residues: CASSLGQGFVNEQFF.

This rearrangement joins TRBV2 to TRBJ1-2; 9 nucleotides agree with TRBD1. There are 14 residues in the CDR3. In germline, CDR1 is SNHLY, CDR2 FYNNEI. With 6 bases clipped from V and 1 base from J, the junction kept 3 bases outside the gene matches. The CDR3 region is CASRPGQGNYGYTF. For the CDR3, the DNA is TGTGCCAGCAGGCCGGGACAGGGTAACTATGGCTACACCTTC.

This clonotype has a count of ten or more. The CDR3 coding sequence is TGTGCCAGCAGAGCGCGGGACAGTAATCAAGAGACCCAGTACTTC. It translates to CASRARDSNQETQYF. V gene TRBV2 combines with J gene TRBJ2-5; the D gene is possibly TRBD1 (7 bases). This CDR3 contains 15 residues. The germline CDR1 and CDR2 sequences are SNHLY and FYNNEI. The V and J ends lost 6 bases and 2 bases respectively, with 16 bases between them.

This clonotype was observed a handful of times. The rearrangement links TRBV7-2 to TRBJ2-7; 8 bases map to TRBD2. From germline, CDR1 is SGHTA and CDR2 FQGNSA. The junction had 2 bases not matched to a gene; V was cut back by 8 bases and J by 2 bases. This CDR3 is built from 12 residues. CDR3 sequence: CASGGGPYEQYF. In nucleotides, the CDR3 is TGTGCCAGCGGCGGGGGGCCCTACGAGCAGTACTTC.

In its sample, this clonotype was seen many times. The rearrangement links TRBV7-9 to TRBJ2-5; 9 positions agree with TRBD1. With 5 bases clipped from V and 1 base from J, the junction kept 2 bases outside the gene matches. Germline values: CDR1 SEHNR, CDR2 FQNEAQ (reference sequence). The CDR3 is made up of 14 amino acids. The CDR3 DNA reads TGTGCCAGCAGCGTACAGGGGGCCCAAGAGACCCAGTACTTC. Its translation: CASSVQGAQETQYF.

Of note for this clonotype: It may be a read error: a sequence one base away is much more abundant. The chain couples TRBV5-1 to TRBJ1-4; 7 bases match TRBD1. Germline V gives CDR1 SGHRS, CDR2 YFSETQ. There are 16 residues in the CDR3. CDR3 protein: CASSPGQIATTEKLFF. CDR3 in DNA: TGCGCCAGCAGCCCGGGACAGATTGCAACTACTGAAAAACTGTTTTTT.

V is TRBV10-2 and J is TRBJ1-2; the D is unclear. The V end was cut by 6 bases, the J end by 7 bases, with 18 bases between. This CDR3 is built from 14 residues. Germline lookup yields CDR1 WSHSY and CDR2 SAAADI. The CDR3 is CASSPTPGPSGYTF. The CDR3 nucleotides are TGCGCCAGCAGCCCGACCCCGGGCCCATCTGGCTACACCTTC.

This clonotype appeared many times. The chain uses TRBV6-1 and TRBJ2-3, with 8 nucleotides matching TRBD2. This CDR3 is built from 19 residues. The trim removed 7 bases at V and 6 bases at J, leaving 24 bases unmatched. Germline assignment: CDR1 MNHNS and CDR2 SASEGT. The CDR3 DNA reads as TGTGCCAGCAAGAGGTGGTCTAGCGGGCCGATAATAGGAGTGGATACGCAGTATTTT. It specifies CASKRWSSGPIIGVDTQYF.

In its sample, this clonotype was seen many times. This sequence joins TRBV11-2 and TRBJ1-2; perhaps TRBD1 as D (5 bases). CDR1 and CDR2 (germline): SGHAT, FQNNGV. The V gene lost 0 bases and the J gene lost 4 bases, with 12 bases spanning the gap. CDR3 length: 15 residues. The CDR3, as DNA: TGTGCCAGCAGCTTAGAACCCAGGGACGGCTATGGCTACACCTTC. Its translation is CASSLEPRDGYGYTF.

Only a few counts were recorded for this clonotype. The rearrangement uses TRBV27 and TRBJ2-3, with D perhaps TRBD1 (5 bases). From germline, CDR1 is MNHEY and CDR2 SMNVEV (reference sequence). V was pared by 5 bases and J by 0 bases, with 12 bases between. CDR3 length: 15 amino acids. CDR3 sequence (DNA): TGTGCCAGCAGTCCCCTACAGGTTAGCACAGATACGCAGTATTTT. Translation gives CASSPLQVSTDTQYF.

Worth noting for this clonotype: One base separates it from a far larger clone, so it is likely a read error. V is TRBV18 and J is TRBJ2-3; the D is unclear. The CDR3 extends over 13 amino acids. From germline, CDR1 is KGHSH and CDR2 LQKENI. The CDR3 is CASSPILHGEALF. The CDR3 DNA sequence: TGTGCCAGCTCGCCAATTTTACATGGCGAAGCTCTCTTT.

J is TRBJ2-2 and V is TRBV11-2; 9 positions agree with TRBD1. This CDR3 spans 16 amino acids. Germline V gives CDR1 SGHAT, CDR2 FQNNGV. The ends lost 1 base at V and 6 bases at J; junction bases unmatched: 6. In DNA, the CDR3 is TGTGCCAGCAGCTTAGTAGGGACAGGGTCTCCCGGGGAGCTGTTTTTT. This sequence encodes CASSLVGTGSPGELFF. The variable domain in full, with the rest retrieved from reference TRBV11-2 and TRBJ2-2, is EAGVAQSPRYKIIEKRQSVAFWCNPISGHATLYWYQQILGQGPKLLIQFQNNGVVDDSQLPKDRFSAERLKGVDSTLKIQPAKLEDSAVYLCASSLVGTGSPGELFFGEGSRLTVL.

This clonotype showed up many times. The chain combines TRBV12-3 or TRBV12-4 with TRBJ1-5; D is uncertain. V gave up 7 bases and J gave up 5 bases, with 18 bases separating them. The CDR3 has 15 amino acids. The CDR3 nucleotides are TGTGCCAGCACCCCTTTTTGGGGAATTGATCAGCCCCAGCATTTT. Its translation is CASTPFWGIDQPQHF.

This clonotype came up many times. A much more abundant neighbour one base away suggests this may be a read error. This chain joins TRBV18 and TRBJ1-2, with a possible D match to TRBD1 (5 bases). Per germline, CDR1 KGHSH and CDR2 LQKENI. The CDR3 is 14 amino acids. CDR3 protein: CASSQTASNYGHTF. The DNA for the CDR3 is TGTGCCAGCTCACAGACAGCATCTAACTATGGCCACACCTTC.

The DNA of the CDR3 is TGTGCCAGTAGTATAAACCGACAACTGGATGAAAAACTGTTTTTT. It specifies CASSINRQLDEKLFF. The rearrangement joins TRBV19 to TRBJ1-4; D is undetermined. Germline V lookup: CDR1 LNHDA, CDR2 SQIVND (reference sequence). CDR3 length: 15 amino acids. V was pared by 2 bases and J by 6 bases, with 13 bases between.

The chain employs TRBV20-1 and TRBJ2-1; D is perhaps TRBD1 (7 bases). This CDR3 has 16 residues. Between the trimmed V and J ends, which lost 4 bases and 0 bases, there was a span of 16 bases. Germline assignment: CDR1 DFQATT and CDR2 SNEGSKA (reference sequence). The CDR3 loop is CSATEGQRSSYNEQFF. CDR3 DNA: TGCAGTGCTACGGAGGGACAGAGGAGCTCCTACAATGAGCAGTTCTTC.

This clonotype was seen ten or more times. The chain uses TRBV11-1 and TRBJ2-7; the D gene is possibly TRBD2 (5 bases). Germline values: CDR1 SGHAT, CDR2 FQDESV (reference sequence). Trimming cost V 5 bases and J 2 bases, with 28 bases left between them. CDR3 length: 19 amino acids. The CDR3: CASSTTHTHQNLGTYEQYF. CDR3 DNA: TGTGCCAGCAGCACCACCCACACTCACCAGAATCTCGGGACCTACGAGCAGTACTTC.

The chain carries TRBV19 and TRBJ2-7; D is uncertain. Germline V gene lookup returns CDR1 LNHDA and CDR2 SQIVND (reference sequence). Deletions cut 1 base from V and 0 bases from J, with 10 bases between. There are 15 residues in the CDR3. CDR3 in amino acids: CASSIGRWNSYEQYF. Here the CDR3 DNA reads TGTGCCAGTAGTATAGGGCGGTGGAACTCCTACGAGCAGTACTTC. Full variable domain (remainder filled in from reference TRBV19 and TRBJ2-7): DGGITQSPKYLFRKEGQNVTLSCEQNLNHDAMYWYRQDPGQGLRLIYYSQIVNDFQKGDIAEGYSVSREKKESFPLTVTSAQKNPTAFYLCASSIGRWNSYEQYFGPGTRLTVT.

About this clonotype: This probably arose from a read error, given a far larger clone one base away. The chain couples TRBV6-2 or TRBV6-3 to TRBJ2-5; D unresolved. The CDR3 totals 15 residues. CDR1 and CDR2 from the germline V gene are MNHEY and SVGEGT. Trimming pared 5 bases from V and 11 bases from J, leaving 24 bases between. In DNA, the CDR3 is TGTGCCAGCAGTGATATCACCCGGTTCCCTGATGAGCAGTACTTC. Encoded protein: CASSDITRFPDEQYF.